What follows are 28 T cell receptor beta chains derived from one specimen sequenced in a study of T cell responses to AZD1222 COVID-19 vaccine. Clones were sequenced by immunoSEQ multiplex PCR, and TCRdb holds only the in-frame ones, with some missing. The sample consists of 150,000 to 200,000 clones, approximately 88% of them appearing once. Sequencing used peripheral blood, obtained 28 days after the second AZD1222 dose. These receptors were obtained from an adult who received the AZD1222 COVID-19 vaccine.

A single count supports this clone. The CDR3 DNA sequence: TGTGCCAGCAGCCAAGCCGGCGGGCAGCAGTTCTTC. Its translation is CASSQAGGQQFF. This sequence joins TRBV3-1 (or the pseudogene TRBV3-2) and TRBJ2-1; possibly TRBD2 for D (5 bases). CDR3 length: 12 residues. The V end was cut by 1 base, the J end by 11 bases, with 9 bases between. Germline V CDR1 and CDR2: LGHDT, YNNKEL (reference sequence).

V is TRBV9 and J is TRBJ1-2; D uncertain. Deletions cut 4 bases from V and 3 bases from J, with 13 bases between. Germline V CDR1 and CDR2: SGDLS, YYNGEE. CDR3 size: 14 residues. This chain's CDR3 is CASSPHEPHYGYTF. The CDR3 DNA follows: TGTGCCAGCAGCCCTCACGAGCCCCACTATGGCTACACCTTC.

The chain uses TRBV6-5 and TRBJ1-1; D unresolved. This CDR3 has 15 amino acids. Germline V lookup: CDR1 MNHEY, CDR2 SVGAGI. V lost 5 bases and J lost 2, with 15 bases in between. Here the CDR3 reads CASSPRASLNTEAFF. As DNA, the CDR3 is TGTGCCAGCAGTCCAAGGGCCTCTCTTAACACTGAAGCTTTCTTT.

This sequence joins TRBV28 and TRBJ1-6, with D possibly being TRBD1 (5 bases). Germline CDR1 MDHEN, CDR2 SYDVKM. V lost 11 bases to trimming and J lost 2 bases, with 16 bases between them. The CDR3 consists of 15 residues. Here the CDR3 DNA reads TGTGCCGGGCGACGACAGTTTGCCTATAATTCACCCCTCCACTTT. Translating it yields CAGRRQFAYNSPLHF.

This clone was seen a single time. The V gene is TRBV27, the J gene TRBJ2-1; D gene ambiguous. This CDR3 spans 16 amino acids. Trimming pared 8 bases from V and 0 bases from J, leaving 17 bases between. The germline CDR1 and CDR2 sequences are MNHEY and SMNVEV (reference sequence). This CDR3 is CASSKAGRSSYNEQFF. Here the CDR3 DNA reads TGTGCCAGCTCCAAGGCCGGGCGAAGCTCCTACAATGAGCAGTTCTTC.

CDR3 sequence reads: CASSVLGDVLTF. The DNA of the CDR3 is TGTGCCAGCAGCGTCCTCGGAGACGTCCTGACTTTC. The chain combines TRBV9 with TRBJ2-6; no reliable D call. The CDR3 loop spans 12 amino acids. V was trimmed by 2 bases and J by 11 bases, leaving 8 bases between them. Germline-derived CDR1 and CDR2 are SGDLS and YYNGEE. The whole variable domain, remainder taken from reference TRBV9 and TRBJ2-6, is DSGVTQTPKHLITATGQRVTLRCSPRSGDLSVYWYQQSLDQGLQFLIQYYNGEERAKGNILERFSAQQFPDLHSELNLSSLELGDSALYFCASSVLGDVLTFGAGSRLTVL.

This chain connects TRBV2 to TRBJ2-1; no firm D call. This CDR3 region has 12 residues. With 5 bases removed from V and 12 bases from J, the gap between germline ends came to 14 bases. CDR1 SNHLY and CDR2 FYNNEI come from the germline V gene. This CDR3 reads CASSQRPGRQFF. DNA of the CDR3: TGTGCCAGCAGTCAGAGGCCCGGCCGGCAGTTCTTC.

This clone was seen only once. V gene TRBV27 combines with J gene TRBJ1-3, with a weak D call TRBD1 (6 bases). The CDR3 covers 16 residues. Trimming removed 2 bases at V and 1 base at J, with 12 bases between. Germline V gene sequence: CDR1 MNHEY, CDR2 SMNVEV (reference sequence). CDR3 in amino acids: CASSLTGRGSGNTIYF. The CDR3 nucleotides read TGTGCCAGCAGTTTAACTGGCAGGGGTTCTGGAAACACCATATATTTT.

The rearrangement joins TRBV5-1 to TRBJ2-5; D is possibly TRBD2 (6 bases). Germline V CDR1 and CDR2: SGHRS, YFSETQ. V lost 5 bases to trimming and J lost 3 bases, with 14 bases between them. The CDR3 is 14 residues long. CDR3 DNA sequence: TGCGCCAGCAGAGCGGGCCGGCCGGAAGAGACCCAGTACTTC. It encodes CASRAGRPEETQYF.

This clone has just one count. V gene TRBV7-9 combines with J gene TRBJ1-5; D remains unclear. The V gene lost 2 bases and the J gene lost 5 bases, with 7 bases spanning the gap. The germline V gene encodes CDR1 SEHNR and CDR2 FQNEAQ (reference sequence). The CDR3 has 13 amino acids. The CDR3 loop is CASSLLADQPQHF. CDR3 sequence (DNA): TGTGCCAGCAGCTTACTGGCTGATCAGCCCCAGCATTTT.

This clone was seen more than once but under ten times. The gene calls are TRBV5-1 and TRBJ2-3; 11 bases are a match to TRBD1. The CDR3 loop spans 19 amino acids. V was clipped by 2 bases and J by 2 bases; unmatched bases: 13. Germline lookup yields CDR1 SGHRS and CDR2 YFSETQ. CDR3: CASSFSWTGGYHDTDTQYF. The CDR3 bases are TGCGCCAGCAGCTTTTCGTGGACAGGGGGCTACCACGACACAGATACGCAGTATTTT.

The rearrangement uses TRBV19 and TRBJ1-1, with TRBD1 matching over 9 bases. With 3 bases clipped from V and 5 bases from J, the junction kept 7 bases outside the gene matches. This CDR3 comprises 15 residues. Germline-derived CDR1 and CDR2 are LNHDA and SQIVND (reference sequence). The CDR3 reads CASSIPGTGRTEAFF. Written as DNA, the CDR3 is TGTGCCAGTAGTATTCCCGGGACAGGGCGAACTGAAGCTTTCTTT. Variable domain in full (rest from reference TRBV19 and TRBJ1-1): DGGITQSPKYLFRKEGQNVTLSCEQNLNHDAMYWYRQDPGQGLRLIYYSQIVNDFQKGDIAEGYSVSREKKESFPLTVTSAQKNPTAFYLCASSIPGTGRTEAFFGQGTRLTVV.

The sample holds one count of this clone. The genes are TRBV18 and TRBJ2-4, with D perhaps matching TRBD1 or TRBD2 (5 bases each). This CDR3 region has 17 residues. Between the trimmed V and J ends, which lost 2 bases and 8 bases, there was a span of 22 bases. Germline V gives CDR1 KGHSH, CDR2 LQKENI. The CDR3 DNA reads TGTGCCAGCTCACCAAGGGGCGGTGATCGGGGTGGCGACATTCAGTACTTC. It is translated as CASSPRGGDRGGDIQYF.

On this clone: The junction departs from the called germline gene at one end, perhaps through a read error. The V gene is TRBV6-5, the J gene TRBJ1-6; D is unresolved. Germline values: CDR1 MNHEY, CDR2 SVGAGI. The length of the CDR3 is 10 residues. CDR3 nucleotide sequence: TGTGCCAGCAGTTCAATCACCTACTCTTTT. As protein: CASSSITYSF.

Concerning this clone itself: Other DNA sequences in the same sample also yield this CDR3. The chain couples TRBV11-2 to TRBJ1-2; no reliable D call. The germline CDR1 and CDR2 sequences are SGHAT and FQNNGV. This CDR3 has 13 residues. V was shortened by 1 base and J by 4 bases, with 7 bases between the two germline ends. The DNA for the CDR3 is TGTGCCAGCAGCTTAGCTGGCAGCTATGGCTACACCTTC. Encoded protein: CASSLAGSYGYTF.

This chain joins TRBV7-9 and TRBJ1-2; D uncertain. This CDR3 has 14 amino acids. V shed 7 bases and J shed 8 bases, with 20 bases lying between them. The germline gives CDR1 SEHNR, CDR2 FQNEAQ (reference sequence). In DNA, the CDR3 is TGTGCCAGCATCCCAAAACAAGGACGGATCGGCTACACCTTC. This encodes CASIPKQGRIGYTF.

The chain carries TRBV27 and TRBJ1-5; 8 bases are shared with TRBD1. In germline, CDR1 is MNHEY, CDR2 SMNVEV (reference sequence). This CDR3 spans 18 amino acids. The ends lost 5 bases at V and 5 bases at J; junction bases unmatched: 17. CDR3 loop: CASSIGPIRDRRDQPQHF. The CDR3 bases are TGTGCCAGCAGTATAGGGCCAATCCGGGACAGGAGGGATCAGCCCCAGCATTTT.

The chain has TRBV9 and TRBJ1-3; D not certain. Germline CDR1 SGDLS, CDR2 YYNGEE. Trimming removed 3 bases from V and 1 base from J, with 11 bases in between. The CDR3 is 15 residues long. CDR3 DNA: TGTGCCAGCAGCGAGCTGTTCGCTTCTGGAAACACCATATATTTT. This sequence encodes CASSELFASGNTIYF.

The gene calls are TRBV7-8 and TRBJ2-7; a weak D match, TRBD2 (5 bases). The germline gives CDR1 SGHVS, CDR2 FQNEAQ. V was cut by 3 bases and J by 3 bases, with 9 bases left in between. CDR3 length: 13 residues. CDR3 bases: TGTGCCAGCAGCTTGAGGGAGCTCTACGAGCAGTACTTC. This sequence encodes CASSLRELYEQYF.

V gene TRBV12-3 or TRBV12-4 combines with J gene TRBJ1-5; a weak D match, TRBD1 (6 bases). The CDR3 consists of 13 residues. Trimming shortened V by 3 bases and J by 5 bases, and 8 bases separated the two germline ends. The CDR3 coding sequence is TGTGCCAGCAGTTTGGACAGCTATCAGCCCCAGCATTTT. The encoded protein is CASSLDSYQPQHF.

The CDR3 DNA reads as TGCAGCGTTGTGGGGTGGCGGGATGAAAAACTGTTTTTT. This translates into CSVVGWRDEKLFF. The V call is TRBV29-1, the J call TRBJ1-4; no firm D call. The length of the CDR3 is 13 residues. CDR1 SQVTM and CDR2 ANQGSEA come from the germline V gene. With 4 bases removed from V and 6 bases from J, the gap between germline ends came to 12 bases.

To note about this clone: The junction and the germline gene differ at one end; a read error may be behind it. The V call is TRBV19, the J call TRBJ2-7; D remains ambiguous. The CDR3 is 13 residues long. From germline, CDR1 is LNHDA and CDR2 SQIVND (reference sequence). CDR3 in amino acids: CASSKMVSHEQYF. The DNA for the CDR3 is TGTGCCAGTAGTAAGATGGTCTCCCACGAGCAGTACTTC.

The chain joins TRBV5-4 to TRBJ2-1; the D is unclear. The CDR3 covers 13 residues. Trimming pared 4 bases from V and 6 bases from J, leaving 11 bases between. The germline V gene encodes CDR1 SGHNT and CDR2 YYREEE (reference sequence). DNA for the CDR3: TGTGCCAGCAGCAAGCTTCAGGTCAATGAGCAGTTCTTC. Its protein is CASSKLQVNEQFF. The entire variable domain, with the rest obtained from reference TRBV5-4 and TRBJ2-1, is as follows: ETGVTQSPTHLIKTRGQQVTLRCSSQSGHNTVSWYQQALGQGPQFIFQYYREEENGRGNFPPRFSGLQFPNYSSELNVNALELDDSALYLCASSKLQVNEQFFGPGTRLTVL.

This clone showed up just a few times. The chain links TRBV9 to TRBJ2-7; D is ambiguous. The V end was cut by 4 bases, the J end by 7 bases, with 15 bases between. The CDR3 is 13 residues long. Per germline, CDR1 SGDLS and CDR2 YYNGEE. This chain's CDR3 is CASSLRPTGEQYF. CDR3 in DNA: TGTGCCAGCAGCCTCAGGCCTACCGGAGAGCAGTACTTC.

For the CDR3, the DNA is TGTGCCAGCAGCCTTCCCGGCGCGGGAAACTCCTACAATGAGCAGTTCTTC. It yields the protein CASSLPGAGNSYNEQFF. The rearrangement joins TRBV3-1 (or the pseudogene TRBV3-2) to TRBJ2-1; possibly TRBD2 for D (6 bases). The CDR3 is made up of 17 amino acids. V was cut by 4 bases and J by 0 bases, with 16 bases left in between. CDR1 LGHDT and CDR2 YNNKEL come from the germline V gene (reference sequence).

In DNA, the CDR3 is TGTGCCAGCAGCTTGGACAGGGCAGATGAGCAGTTCTTC. It is translated as CASSLDRADEQFF. This sequence joins TRBV5-6 and TRBJ2-1; D is possibly TRBD1 (6 bases). V lost 0 bases, J lost 8 bases, and 9 bases lay in between. This CDR3 spans 13 amino acids. Germline CDR1 is SGHDT and CDR2 is YYEEEE.

The rearrangement uses TRBV27 and TRBJ2-7; D not resolved. With 3 bases removed from V and 3 bases from J, the gap between germline ends came to 12 bases. There are 14 residues in the CDR3. The germline V gene encodes CDR1 MNHEY and CDR2 SMNVEV (reference sequence). CDR3 sequence: CASSLKGIFYEQYF. As DNA, the CDR3 is TGTGCCAGCAGTTTGAAGGGCATCTTCTACGAGCAGTACTTC.

J is TRBJ2-1 and V is TRBV12-3 or TRBV12-4, with D unresolved. Between the trimmed V and J ends, which lost 1 base and 5 bases, there was a span of 6 bases. The CDR3 spans 13 residues. Here the CDR3 reads CASSLGVNNEQFF. In DNA form, the CDR3 reads TGTGCCAGCAGTTTAGGGGTAAACAATGAGCAGTTCTTC.